This T cell receptor (beta chain) was obtained from a study of blood T cell repertoires in COVID-19. The CDR3 contains 14 residues. CDR1 and CDR2 from the germline V gene are SGHTA and FQGNSA. The V end was cut by 4 bases, the J end by 4 bases, with 11 bases between. The data were produced by immunoSEQ multiplex PCR, yet TCRdb's version contains in-frame clones alone and is incomplete. The sample contains roughly 40,000 clones, roughly three quarters of which appear only once. The TCR comes from a woman aged 80 or over with acute or convalescent COVID-19. The sequenced material came from peripheral blood. V gene TRBV7-2 combines with J gene TRBJ1-5; D remains ambiguous. The CDR3 reads CASSSPPGNQPQHF. The DNA of the CDR3 is TGTGCCAGCAGCTCCCCTCCGGGGAATCAGCCCCAGCATTTT.